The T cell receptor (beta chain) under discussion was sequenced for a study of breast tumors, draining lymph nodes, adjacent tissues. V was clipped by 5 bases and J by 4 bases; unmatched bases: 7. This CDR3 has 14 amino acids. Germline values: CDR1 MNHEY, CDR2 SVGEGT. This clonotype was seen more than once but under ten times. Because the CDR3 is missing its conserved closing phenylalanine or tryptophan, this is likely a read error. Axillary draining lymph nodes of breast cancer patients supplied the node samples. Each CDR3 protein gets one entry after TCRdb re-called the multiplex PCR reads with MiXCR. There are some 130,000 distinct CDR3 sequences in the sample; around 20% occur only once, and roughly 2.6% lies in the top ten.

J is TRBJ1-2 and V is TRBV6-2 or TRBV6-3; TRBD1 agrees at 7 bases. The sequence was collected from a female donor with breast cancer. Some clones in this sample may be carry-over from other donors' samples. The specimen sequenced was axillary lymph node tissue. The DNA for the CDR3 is TGTGCCAGCAGTCTTACAGGGGCATCCTATGGCTACACCTCC. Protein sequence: CASSLTGASYGYTS.